This T cell receptor (beta chain) stems from a study of T cell responses to AZD1222 COVID-19 vaccine. Overall study results and limits: The study found vaccine-associated CD4 TCRs spanning spike, dominant at 160-218 and 743-854.

TCRdb keeps only in-frame clones here, not all; method: immunoSEQ multiplex PCR. Of roughly 170,000 clones in the sample, 90% to 95% were seen once. CDR3 length: 16 amino acids. Trimming removed 5 bases from V and 0 bases from J; junction bases left unmatched: 6. Looked up from germline, CDR1 is PRHDT and CDR2 is FYEKMQ (reference sequence). As to this clone: Its antigen is not known.

This clonotype was obtained from an adult in good health. The chain links TRBV13 to TRBJ2-3, with 9 bases aligning to TRBD2. Sequencing was performed on peripheral blood, taken on day 0 of AZD1222 vaccination. The CDR3 reads CASSPRREGSTDTQYF. DNA of the CDR3: TGTGCCAGCAGCCCCCGGCGGGAGGGCAGCACAGATACGCAGTATTTT.